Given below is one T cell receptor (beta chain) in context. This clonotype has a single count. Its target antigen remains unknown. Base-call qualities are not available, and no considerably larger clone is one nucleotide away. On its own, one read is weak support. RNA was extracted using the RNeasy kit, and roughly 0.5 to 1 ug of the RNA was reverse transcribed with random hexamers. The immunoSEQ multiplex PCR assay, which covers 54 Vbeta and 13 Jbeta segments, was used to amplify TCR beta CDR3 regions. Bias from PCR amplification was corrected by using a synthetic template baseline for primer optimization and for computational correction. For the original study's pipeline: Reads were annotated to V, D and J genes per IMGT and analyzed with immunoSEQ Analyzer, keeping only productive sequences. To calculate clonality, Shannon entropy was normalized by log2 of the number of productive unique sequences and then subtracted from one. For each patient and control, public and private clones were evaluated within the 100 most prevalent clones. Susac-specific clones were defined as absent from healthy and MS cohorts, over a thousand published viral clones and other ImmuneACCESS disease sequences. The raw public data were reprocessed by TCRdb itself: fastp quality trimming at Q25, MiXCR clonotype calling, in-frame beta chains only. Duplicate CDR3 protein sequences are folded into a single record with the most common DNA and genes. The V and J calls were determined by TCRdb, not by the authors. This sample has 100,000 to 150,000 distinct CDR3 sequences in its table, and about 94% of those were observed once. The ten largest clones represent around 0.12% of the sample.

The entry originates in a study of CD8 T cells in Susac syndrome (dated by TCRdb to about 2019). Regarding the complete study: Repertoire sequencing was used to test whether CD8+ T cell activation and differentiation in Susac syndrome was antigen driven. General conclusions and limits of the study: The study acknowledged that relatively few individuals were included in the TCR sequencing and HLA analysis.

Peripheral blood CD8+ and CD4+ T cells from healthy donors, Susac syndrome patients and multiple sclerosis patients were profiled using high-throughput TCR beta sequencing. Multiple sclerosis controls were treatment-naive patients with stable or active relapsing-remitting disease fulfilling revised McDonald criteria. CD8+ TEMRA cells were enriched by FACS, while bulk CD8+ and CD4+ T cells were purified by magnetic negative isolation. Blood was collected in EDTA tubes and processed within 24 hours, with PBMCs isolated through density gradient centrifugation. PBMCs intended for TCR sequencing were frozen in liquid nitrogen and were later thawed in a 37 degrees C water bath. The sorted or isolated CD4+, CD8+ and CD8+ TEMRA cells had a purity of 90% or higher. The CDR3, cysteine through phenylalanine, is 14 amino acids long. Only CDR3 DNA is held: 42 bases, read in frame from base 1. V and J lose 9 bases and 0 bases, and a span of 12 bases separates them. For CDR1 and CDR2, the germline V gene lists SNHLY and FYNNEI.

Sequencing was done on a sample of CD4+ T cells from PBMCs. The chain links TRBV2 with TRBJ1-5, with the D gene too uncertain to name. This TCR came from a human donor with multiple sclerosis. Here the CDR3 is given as CASQRENSNQPQHF. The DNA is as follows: TGTGCCAGTCAAAGAGAAAATAGCAATCAGCCCCAGCATTTT.